This TCR beta chain was sequenced in a study of shared clonotypes between healthy human individuals. Study-level background: CD8 memory received one plate per donor, CD8 naive two, CD4 memory three and CD4 naive three. Study-level points and caveats: Sampling used blood alone; tissue repertoires probably differ.

This clone came up many times. Its antigen is not identified. This same CDR3 is encoded by further DNA sequences in the sample. CDR1 GTSNPN and CDR2 SVGIG come from the germline V gene (reference sequence). The CDR3 consists of 14 residues. The ends lost 3 bases at V and 6 bases at J; junction bases unmatched: 5. Sequenced by immunoSEQ multiplex PCR; TCRdb stores in-frame clones only, minus some. The sample comprises some 360,000 clones, roughly 80% of which are singletons, and about 9.4% rests with the top ten. The gene calls are TRBV30 and TRBJ1-5; 10 bases align to TRBD1. The sequence was obtained from a man aged 30-40 years in good health. Sequenced: memory CD4+ T cells sorted from blood. Noted subset: CD45RA-negative fraction. The CDR3 region is CAWSGTGDGQPQHF. The CDR3 DNA follows: TGTGCCTGGAGCGGGACAGGGGACGGTCAGCCCCAGCATTTT. Drawing the rest from reference TRBV30 and TRBJ1-5, the complete variable domain is SQTIHQWPATLVQPVGSPLSLECTVEGTSNPNLYWYRQAAGRGLQLLFYSVGIGQISSEVPQNLSASRPQDRQFILSSKKLLLSDSGFYLCAWSGTGDGQPQHFGDGTRLSIL.